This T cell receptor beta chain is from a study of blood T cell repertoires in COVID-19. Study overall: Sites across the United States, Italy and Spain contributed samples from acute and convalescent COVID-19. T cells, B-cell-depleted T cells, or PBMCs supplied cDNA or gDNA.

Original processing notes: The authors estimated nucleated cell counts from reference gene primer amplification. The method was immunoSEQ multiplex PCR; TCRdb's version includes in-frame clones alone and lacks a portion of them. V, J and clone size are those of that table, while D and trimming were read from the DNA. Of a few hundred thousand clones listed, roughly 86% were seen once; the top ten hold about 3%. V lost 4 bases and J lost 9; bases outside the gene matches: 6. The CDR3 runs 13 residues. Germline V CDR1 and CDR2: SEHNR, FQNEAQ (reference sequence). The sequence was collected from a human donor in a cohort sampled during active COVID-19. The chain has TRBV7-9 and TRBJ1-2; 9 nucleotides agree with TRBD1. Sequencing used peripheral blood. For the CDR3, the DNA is TGTGCCAGCAGCTCGGGACAGGGAGGAAGCTACACCTTC. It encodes CASSSGQGGSYTF.